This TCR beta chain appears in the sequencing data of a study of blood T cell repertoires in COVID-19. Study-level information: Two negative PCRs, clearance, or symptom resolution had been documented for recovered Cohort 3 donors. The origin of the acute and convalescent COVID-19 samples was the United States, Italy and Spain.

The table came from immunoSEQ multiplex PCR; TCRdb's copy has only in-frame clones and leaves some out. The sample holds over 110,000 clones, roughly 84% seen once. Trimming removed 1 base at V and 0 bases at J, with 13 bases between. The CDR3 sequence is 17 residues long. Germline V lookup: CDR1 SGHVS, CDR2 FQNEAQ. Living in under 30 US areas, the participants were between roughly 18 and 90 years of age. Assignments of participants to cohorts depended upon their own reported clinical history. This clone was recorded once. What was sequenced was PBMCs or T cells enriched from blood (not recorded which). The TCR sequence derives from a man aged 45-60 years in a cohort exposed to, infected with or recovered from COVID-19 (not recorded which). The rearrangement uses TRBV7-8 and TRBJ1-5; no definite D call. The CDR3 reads CASSLEERSYSNQPQHF. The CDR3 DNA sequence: TGTGCCAGCAGCTTAGAAGAACGTAGTTATAGCAATCAGCCCCAGCATTTT.